One and the same sample provided the 21 T cell receptor beta chains below, sequenced in a study of long-term antiretroviral therapy in people with HIV. An immunoSEQ assay, version v3.0, was performed at survey level. Sequenced by immunoSEQ multiplex PCR; TCRdb stores in-frame clones only, minus some. The sample lists about 24,000 clones, about four fifths occurring once. This specimen was unsorted PBMCs, taken 0.4 years after starting antiretroviral therapy. The receptors originated from a man aged 45-60 years with HIV.

The J gene is TRBJ1-6, the V gene TRBV11-3; 9 bases agree with TRBD1. Germline trimming cut 6 bases from V and 7 bases from J; bases unmatched to any gene: 7. This CDR3 region has 15 residues. The germline V gene encodes CDR1 SGHNT and CDR2 YENEEA. The CDR3 loop is CASRPSGQGNSPLHF. Written as DNA, the CDR3 is TGTGCCAGCAGGCCCTCGGGACAGGGAAATTCACCCCTCCACTTT.

J is TRBJ2-3 and V is TRBV4-2, with 13 bases matching TRBD2. The length of the CDR3 is 18 residues. Trimming at V came to 0 bases and at J to 2 bases, leaving 5 bases not matched to a gene. Germline V CDR1 and CDR2: LGHNA, YNFKEQ. This chain's CDR3 is CASSQDPTSGGITDTQYF. Here the CDR3 DNA reads TGTGCCAGCAGCCAAGATCCGACTAGCGGGGGGATCACAGATACGCAGTATTTT.

The chain carries TRBV5-5 and TRBJ1-4, with 9 bases lining up with TRBD1. In germline, CDR1 is SGHKS, CDR2 YYEKEE (reference sequence). The CDR3 extends over 17 amino acids. J lost 0 bases, V lost 0 bases, and 3 bases had no gene match. The CDR3 region is CASSLGDRVTTNEKLFF. CDR3 nucleotide sequence: TGTGCCAGCAGCTTGGGGGACAGGGTAACAACTAATGAAAAACTGTTTTTT.

The chain recombines TRBV4-1 with TRBJ1-2; D is undetermined. The V gene's germline CDR1 is MGHRA and CDR2 YSYEKL. The CDR3 has 15 amino acids. Trimming removed 4 bases at V and 8 bases at J, with 20 bases between. CDR3 region: CASSLLGRAEEGYTF. The DNA of the CDR3 is TGCGCCAGCAGCCTCCTGGGAAGGGCTGAGGAGGGCTACACCTTC.

The V gene is TRBV28, the J gene TRBJ2-1; TRBD2 aligns across 10 bases. CDR1 and CDR2 from the germline V gene are MDHEN and SYDVKM. V gave up 6 bases and J gave up 5 bases; unmatched junction bases: 4. CDR3 size: 14 residues. CDR3 residues: CASSRSGGNNEQFF. CDR3 nucleotides: TGTGCCAGCAGCCGTAGCGGGGGGAACAATGAGCAGTTCTTC. The full variable domain, with the rest looked up from reference TRBV28 and TRBJ2-1, is DVKVTQSSRYLVKRTGEKVFLECVQDMDHENMFWYRQDPGLGLRLIYFSYDVKMKEKGDIPEGYSVSREKKERFSLILESASTNQTSMYLCASSRSGGNNEQFFGPGTRLTVL.

This clone was counted only a few times. The V and J genes are TRBV4-1 and TRBJ2-7, with D possibly matching TRBD2 (6 bases). Germline-derived CDR1 and CDR2 are MGHRA and YSYEKL. The CDR3 is made up of 14 amino acids. Between the trimmed V and J ends, which lost 0 bases and 5 bases, there was a span of 11 bases. CDR3 coding DNA: TGCGCCAGCAGCCAAGATCAGAGGAGGGACGAGCAGTACTTC. This codes for CASSQDQRRDEQYF.

CDR3 nucleotides: TGTGCCAGCAGCAAAGGACTAGCGGGGGCGACCGAGCAGTACTTC. Translation: CASSKGLAGATEQYF. The chain couples TRBV7-2 to TRBJ2-7; 13 bases align to TRBD2. CDR1 is SGHTA and CDR2 is FQGNSA in the germline V gene. The V gene end was trimmed by 5 bases and the J gene end by 6 bases; junction bases not matched to a gene: 7. There are 15 residues in the CDR3.

CDR3 nucleotides: TGTGCCAGCAGCGTAGGGACCTCCAGAGGCGGGGAGCTGTTTTTT. It specifies CASSVGTSRGGELFF. V gene TRBV9 combines with J gene TRBJ2-2; D is unresolved. V was shortened by 0 bases and J by 7 bases, with 13 bases between the two germline ends. The CDR3 totals 15 residues. Germline V gives CDR1 SGDLS, CDR2 YYNGEE.

The rearrangement joins TRBV27 to TRBJ1-2, with D uncertain. The germline CDR1 and CDR2 sequences are MNHEY and SMNVEV (reference sequence). CDR3 length: 13 amino acids. The V end was cut by 10 bases, the J end by 8 bases, with 20 bases between. CDR3 sequence: CATRPSRLSGYTF. The CDR3 DNA sequence: TGTGCCACCCGTCCCAGCCGTCTCTCGGGCTACACCTTC.

V and J are TRBV30 and TRBJ2-6; D remains ambiguous. The CDR3 is made up of 17 amino acids. V was pared by 0 bases and J by 0 bases, with 12 bases between. The germline V gene encodes CDR1 GTSNPN and CDR2 SVGIG (reference sequence). The CDR3 sequence: CAWSVPLGSSGANVLTF. The CDR3 DNA is TGTGCCTGGAGTGTACCGTTAGGATCCTCTGGGGCCAACGTCCTGACTTTC. Combining the CDR3 with reference TRBV30 and TRBJ2-6 gives the whole variable domain SQTIHQWPATLVQPVGSPLSLECTVEGTSNPNLYWYRQAAGRGLQLLFYSVGIGQISSEVPQNLSASRPQDRQFILSSKKLLLSDSGFYLCAWSVPLGSSGANVLTFGAGSRLTVL.

The J gene is TRBJ1-3, the V gene TRBV6-6; D unresolved. Looked up from germline, CDR1 is MNHNY and CDR2 is SVGAGI (reference sequence). The CDR3 is 16 amino acids. Deletions cut 7 bases from V and 0 bases from J, with 16 bases between. CDR3 amino acids: CASTWGGPSSGNTIYF. Written as DNA, the CDR3 is TGTGCCAGCACTTGGGGAGGCCCTAGCTCTGGAAACACCATATATTTT.

J is TRBJ1-5 and V is TRBV18, with 8 bases matching TRBD1. Germline-derived CDR1 and CDR2 are KGHSH and LQKENI. CDR3 length: 15 amino acids. V lost 5 bases and J lost 7; bases outside the gene matches: 10. Written as DNA, the CDR3 is TGTGCCAGCTCATTCGGGACAGGCTTAAGGCAGCCCCAGCATTTT. This encodes CASSFGTGLRQPQHF.

The chain combines TRBV15 with TRBJ1-4, with D uncertain. CDR1 is LNHNV and CDR2 is YYDKDF in the germline V gene (reference sequence). The V gene lost 0 bases and the J gene lost 0 bases, with 11 bases spanning the gap. The CDR3 sequence is 17 residues long. As DNA, the CDR3 is TGTGCCACCAGCAGAGAAGCAGCTAAGCCAACTAATGAAAAACTGTTTTTT. Translation: CATSREAAKPTNEKLFF.

CDR3 DNA sequence: TGTGCCAGCAGCTCCCACGACCGCGACACTGAAGCTTTCTTT. Translating it yields CASSSHDRDTEAFF. The chain has TRBV5-4 and TRBJ1-1; unclear D gene. V was pared by 3 bases and J by 3 bases, with 12 bases between. The CDR3 length is 14 residues. The germline V gene encodes CDR1 SGHNT and CDR2 YYREEE (reference sequence).

The V call is TRBV13, the J call TRBJ1-1; unclear D gene. The V and J ends lost 6 bases and 0 bases respectively, with 14 bases between them. The CDR3 is 15 residues long. The germline CDR1 and CDR2 sequences are PRHDT and FYEKMQ (reference sequence). Here the CDR3 DNA reads TGTGCCAGCAGTTCCTCACAGCGCATGAACACTGAAGCTTTCTTT. Protein product: CASSSSQRMNTEAFF.

This clone was counted once. V is TRBV7-9 and J is TRBJ1-2; no reliable D call. Trimming left V 4 bases short and J 4 bases short, with 13 bases between. Germline lookup yields CDR1 SEHNR and CDR2 FQNEAQ (reference sequence). This CDR3 contains 14 residues. The CDR3 DNA sequence: TGTGCCAGCAGCTCCTTAATTCAGGTCTATGGCTACACCTTC. Its translation: CASSSLIQVYGYTF.

The chain carries TRBV18 and TRBJ1-1, with 7 bases aligning to TRBD1. The V segment lost 4 bases and the J segment 3 bases; nucleotides outside the gene matches: 8. Germline V gene lookup returns CDR1 KGHSH and CDR2 LQKENI. This CDR3 is built from 15 residues. The CDR3 loop reads CASSLGGGRYTEAFF. The CDR3 DNA reads TGTGCCAGCTCACTAGGAGGGGGCAGGTACACTGAAGCTTTCTTT.

Written as DNA, the CDR3 is TGTGCCAGCAGTCTGAGGGACCCGACCGGTGAGCAGTTCTTC. Translated: CASSLRDPTGEQFF. The V gene is TRBV28, the J gene TRBJ2-1; D may match TRBD1 or TRBD2 (5 bases each). CDR1 and CDR2 (germline): MDHEN, SYDVKM. Trimming removed 5 bases at V and 9 bases at J, with 17 bases between. The CDR3 loop spans 14 amino acids.

V is TRBV4-1 and J is TRBJ2-7; 7 nucleotides match TRBD2. This CDR3 region has 16 residues. The V gene's germline CDR1 is MGHRA and CDR2 YSYEKL. The V gene end was trimmed by 0 bases and the J gene end by 4 bases; junction bases not matched to a gene: 9. This CDR3 reads CASSQDRGLSGYEQYF. In DNA, the CDR3 is TGCGCCAGCAGCCAAGATCGAGGACTTAGCGGGTACGAGCAGTACTTC.

The count of this clone is one. DNA of the CDR3: TGTGCCAGCAGGCAAGGGGGCACCGGGGAGCTGTTTTTT. Protein sequence: CASRQGGTGELFF. This chain joins TRBV2 and TRBJ2-2; perhaps TRBD1 as D (6 bases). V gave up 6 bases and J gave up 4 bases, with 9 bases separating them. CDR1 and CDR2 from the germline V gene are SNHLY and FYNNEI. The CDR3 covers 13 residues.

This clone was detected a few times. The genes are TRBV9 and TRBJ2-2, with unresolved D. Germline CDR1 and CDR2: SGDLS and YYNGEE. This CDR3 comprises 11 residues. V gave up 6 bases and J gave up 4 bases, with 4 bases separating them. DNA for the CDR3: TGTGCCAGCACGACCACCGGGGAGCTGTTTTTT. Protein: CASTTTGELFF.